Listed below are T cell receptor beta chains from one sample, sequenced in a study of blood T cell repertoires in COVID-19. Only in-frame clones appear in the TCRdb table, and some are missing; sequencing was by immunoSEQ multiplex PCR. Of about 140,000 clones in the sample, 84% were seen once. The sequencing input was peripheral blood. The receptors stem from a human donor in a cohort sampled during active COVID-19. Both conserved end residues are part of each CDR3. A D gene is named only where the DNA matches it firmly. Clone size, where shown, is once, few, many, or a class for clones that have expanded.

clone_size j_call v_call d_call cdr3_nt cdr3_aa
NA TRBJ1-2 TRBV5-6 NA TGTGCCAGCAGCTTGTTTCAGGCAGGAAACTATGGCTACACCTTC CASSLFQAGNYGYTF
many TRBJ1-5 TRBV6-5 NA TGTGCCAGCAGCCCGCAGCAGGGGTTGAGCCAGCCCCAGCATTTT CASSPQQGLSQPQHF
NA TRBJ1-4 TRBV6-6 TRBD1 TGTGCCAGCAGCCGAGGACAGGGTAGAACAACGTCTAATGAAAAACTGTTTTTT CASSRGQGRTTSNEKLFF
NA TRBJ2-5 TRBV7-7 NA TGTGCTAGCAGCTTGAAAGGGAGTGACGAGACCCAGTACTTC CASSLKGSDETQYF
NA TRBJ1-2 TRBV28 NA TGTGCCAGCAGGCCTGCTACAGGGACCGACTATGGCTACACCTTC CASRPATGTDYGYTF
once TRBJ2-7 TRBV10-3 TRBD1 TGTGCCATCAGTAACTCCGGGACAGGACCCATCGAAAGACCTTACGAGCAGTACTTC CAISNSGTGPIERPYEQYF
NA TRBJ2-2 TRBV6-1 NA TGTGCCAGCAGTGATTTTAGAACGAACACCGGGGAGCTGTTTTTT CASSDFRTNTGELFF
NA TRBJ2-5 TRBV7-2 TRBD2 TGTGCCAGCAGCCCGCTGAGGACTAGCGGGGCCGGGAGGCAGTACTTC CASSPLRTSGAGRQYF
few TRBJ1-5 TRBV30 NA TGTGCCTGGAGTGTTGGTAGGGGCCGCAATCAGCCCCAGCATTTT CAWSVGRGRNQPQHF
NA TRBJ2-7 TRBV19 NA TGTGCCACCCCGCACGGGAGACCCTACGAGCAGTACTTC CATPHGRPYEQYF
NA TRBJ2-1 TRBV6-5 TRBD1 TGTGCCAGCAGTTCCGGGACAGACAGCTCCTACAATGAGCAGTTCTTC CASSSGTDSSYNEQFF
once TRBJ2-2 TRBV6-5 NA TGTGCCAGCAGACAAACCCCCGGGGAGCTGTTTTTT CASRQTPGELFF
NA TRBJ2-7 TRBV6-1 TRBD1 TGTGCCAGCAGCCCAACCGGGACAGGGAGCGAGCAGTACTTC CASSPTGTGSEQYF
NA TRBJ2-1 TRBV6-5 TRBD1 TGTGCCAGCAGGCTGACAGGGAAACACTACAATGAGCAGTTCTTC CASRLTGKHYNEQFF
NA TRBJ2-2 TRBV28 NA TGTGCCAGCAGTTTTTCAAACACCGGGGAGCTGTTTTTT CASSFSNTGELFF
NA TRBJ2-2 TRBV7-7 NA TGTGCTAGCAGCTTAGGTCGGGGCGGGGAGCTGTTTTTT CASSLGRGGELFF
NA TRBJ2-7 TRBV11-1 TRBD2 TGTGCCAGCAGCTTAGCCCCTAGCGGGGCGTGGGACGAGCAGTACTTC CASSLAPSGAWDEQYF
NA TRBJ1-4 TRBV6-6 NA TGTGCCAGCAGTGCAGGGACAACTAATGAAAAACTGTTTTTT CASSAGTTNEKLFF
once TRBJ2-3 TRBV5-1 TRBD2 TGCGCCAGCAGCTTGGGGGGGACTAGCGGGCCTCCCCTAGATACGCAGTATTTT CASSLGGTSGPPLDTQYF
NA TRBJ2-7 TRBV5-4 TRBD2 TGTGCCAGCAGCCCGAGACTAGCTCTAGGGGACGAGCAGTACTTC CASSPRLALGDEQYF
NA TRBJ2-1 TRBV27 TRBD2 TGTGCCAGCAGTTTATGGGCTAGCGGGGGGGCTGAAGAGCAGTTCTTC CASSLWASGGAEEQFF
NA TRBJ2-7 TRBV6-5 NA TGTGCCAGCTCCCGCAAGGGGCCCTACGAGCAGTACTTC CASSRKGPYEQYF
once TRBJ1-1 TRBV19 NA TGTGCCAGTATAGACAGCGGGGTTGGCACTGAAGCTTTCTTT CASIDSGVGTEAFF
NA TRBJ2-7 TRBV5-1 NA TGCGCCAGCAGCTTGGGTGCCAGGTTTGATTCGGAGCAGTACTTC CASSLGARFDSEQYF
NA TRBJ2-5 TRBV5-1 NA TGCGCCAGCGCTCGGGACAACCAAGAGACCCAGTACTTC CASARDNQETQYF
NA TRBJ2-7 TRBV20-1 NA TGCAGTGCCCCAGACACCCTCGAGCAGTACTTC CSAPDTLEQYF
NA TRBJ2-1 TRBV18 TRBD1 TGTGCCAGCTCACCTCGTGGGACAGGGGGCTCCTACAATGAGCAGTTCTTC CASSPRGTGGSYNEQFF
NA TRBJ1-2 TRBV7-9 NA TGTGCCAGCAGCTCAAGTGGTAGGGGCTATGGCTACACCTTC CASSSSGRGYGYTF
NA TRBJ2-5 TRBV7-9 TRBD1 TGTGCCAGCAGCTTAAAACAGGGGGCCATTCAAGAGACCCAGTACTTC CASSLKQGAIQETQYF
NA TRBJ1-2 TRBV19 TRBD1 TGTGCCAGTAGTGCGGGGACAGCTAACTATGGCTACACCTTC CASSAGTANYGYTF
few TRBJ1-2 TRBV2 NA TGTGCCAGCAGTTTTCCGTCGGCACAGGTCTATGGCTACACCTTC CASSFPSAQVYGYTF
once TRBJ2-5 TRBV11-3 TRBD2 TGTGCCAGCAGCCCGGACCCAGCGGGGGGCGAGGAGACCCAGTACTTC CASSPDPAGGEETQYF
NA TRBJ2-1 TRBV4-3 TRBD1 TGCGCCAGCAGCCAAGATCTAGGGGGCACGTTTGAGCAGTTCTTC CASSQDLGGTFEQFF
NA TRBJ2-1 TRBV28 TRBD2 TGTGCCAGCAGTTTAGCGACTAGCGCGAATGAGCAGTTCTTC CASSLATSANEQFF
NA TRBJ2-3 TRBV15 NA TGTGCCACCAGCAGACCAGCGGTTAGCACAGATACGCAGTATTTT CATSRPAVSTDTQYF
NA TRBJ2-1 TRBV7-7 NA TGTGCTAGCAGCTTAGCGAGGGAGAATGAGCAGTTCTTC CASSLARENEQFF
NA TRBJ1-4 TRBV19 NA TGTGCCAGTAGTACGGGGGGACTGCGAAATGAAAAACTGTTTTTT CASSTGGLRNEKLFF
NA TRBJ1-6 TRBV4-1 TRBD1 TGCGCCAGCAGCCACGCCGGGACAGAGAATTCACCCCTCCACTTT CASSHAGTENSPLHF
NA TRBJ2-1 TRBV27 TRBD2 TGTGCCAGCAGTTGGAGGCTAGCGGCATACAATGAGCAGTTCTTC CASSWRLAAYNEQFF
NA TRBJ1-2 TRBV6-5 NA TGTGCCAGCAGCCTGGACAGCTGGGATGGCTACACCTTC CASSLDSWDGYTF
many TRBJ2-5 TRBV9 TRBD2 TGTGCCAGCAGCCCCGGTTTGGTAGCGGGGTCCCCGGGGGTTGAGACCCAGTACTTC CASSPGLVAGSPGVETQYF
NA TRBJ1-2 TRBV14 NA TGTGCCAGCAGCCAAACACAGCGGTATGGCTACACCTTC CASSQTQRYGYTF
NA TRBJ2-2 TRBV5-1 NA TGCGCCAGCAGCTTGGGACGGGGGTCAGCCGGGGAGCTGTTTTTT CASSLGRGSAGELFF
NA TRBJ1-2 TRBV2 TRBD1 TGTGCCAGCAGTGTCTGGGACAGGGGCTATGGCTACACCTTC CASSVWDRGYGYTF
NA TRBJ1-2 TRBV6-5 NA TGTGCCGGGGCGCCCCGGGGAGGGGATGGCTACACCTTC CAGAPRGGDGYTF
once TRBJ2-5 TRBV13 NA TGTGCCAGCAGCTCCCGAGGGGGGGAAGAGACCCAGTACTTC CASSSRGGEETQYF
few TRBJ1-2 TRBV6-5 NA TGTGCCAGCAGAGTTTGGGAGTTCTATGGCTACACCTTC CASRVWEFYGYTF